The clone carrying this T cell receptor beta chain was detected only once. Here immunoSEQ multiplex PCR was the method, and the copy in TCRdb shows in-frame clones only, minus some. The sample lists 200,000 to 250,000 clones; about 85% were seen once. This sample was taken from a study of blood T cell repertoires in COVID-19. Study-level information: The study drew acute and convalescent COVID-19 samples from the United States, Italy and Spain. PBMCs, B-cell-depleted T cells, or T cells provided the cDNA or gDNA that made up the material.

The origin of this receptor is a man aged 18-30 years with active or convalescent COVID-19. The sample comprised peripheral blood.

The CDR3 nucleotides are TGTGCCAGCAGCCGATTTGACTCGCCTTATACGCAGTATTTT. Translation: CASSRFDSPYTQYF. The rearrangement links TRBV3-1 (or the pseudogene TRBV3-2) to TRBJ2-3, with no clear D. In germline, CDR1 is LGHDT, CDR2 YNNKEL (reference sequence). This CDR3 spans 14 amino acids. V lost 4 bases and J 7 bases, leaving 15 bases between the germline ends.